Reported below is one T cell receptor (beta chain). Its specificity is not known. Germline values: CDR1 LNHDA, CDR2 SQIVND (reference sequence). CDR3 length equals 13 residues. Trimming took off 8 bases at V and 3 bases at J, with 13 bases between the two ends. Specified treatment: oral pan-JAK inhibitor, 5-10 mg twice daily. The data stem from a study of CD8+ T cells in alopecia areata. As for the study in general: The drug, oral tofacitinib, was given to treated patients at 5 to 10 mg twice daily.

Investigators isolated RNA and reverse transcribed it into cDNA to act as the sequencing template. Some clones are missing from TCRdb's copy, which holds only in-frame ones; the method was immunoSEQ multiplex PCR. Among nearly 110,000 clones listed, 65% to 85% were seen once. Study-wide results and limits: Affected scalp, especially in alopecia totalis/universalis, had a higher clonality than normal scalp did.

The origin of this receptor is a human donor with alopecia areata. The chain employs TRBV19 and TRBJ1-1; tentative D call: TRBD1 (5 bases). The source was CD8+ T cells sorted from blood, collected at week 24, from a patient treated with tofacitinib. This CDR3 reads CASLGEAYTEAFF. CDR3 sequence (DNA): TGTGCCAGTCTGGGGGAGGCGTACACTGAAGCTTTCTTT.